This T cell receptor (beta chain) was identified in a study of Tregs in tolerant kidney transplant recipients. Data came from immunoSEQ multiplex PCR; TCRdb stores just in-frame clones and leaves some out. The sample holds roughly 40,000 clones; around 95% are singletons and the top ten take roughly 0.34%. With respect to this clone: What it binds is unknown.

The sequencing input was Tregs from blood cultured with allogeneic cells. The sequence came from a human donor in good health.

DNA of the CDR3: TGCGCCAGCAGCTTAAACAAGGCCGAATCTAACTATGGCTACACCTTC. This translates into CASSLNKAESNYGYTF. V and J are TRBV5-1 and TRBJ1-2; no firm D call. Germline CDR1 is SGHRS and CDR2 is YFSETQ. V lost 2 bases and J 0 bases, leaving 14 bases between the germline ends. The CDR3 length is 16 residues.